Following are 25 T cell receptor beta chains from one sample sequenced in a study of blood T cell repertoires in COVID-19. The table came from immunoSEQ multiplex PCR; TCRdb's copy has only in-frame clones and leaves some out. The sample yields 250,000 or so clones, less than 90% seen once. The sequenced sample consisted of peripheral blood. The origin of the receptors is a man aged 30-40 years with active or convalescent COVID-19.

The J gene is TRBJ1-1, the V gene TRBV5-5; D gene uncertain. Per the germline V gene, CDR1 is SGHKS and CDR2 is YYEKEE (reference sequence). Trimming shortened V by 1 base and J by 0 bases, and 7 bases separated the two germline ends. CDR3 length equals 14 residues. CDR3 bases: TGTGCCAGCAGCTTGTCGTGGCTGAACACTGAAGCTTTCTTT. Its protein product is CASSLSWLNTEAFF.

This chain links TRBV4-1 with TRBJ1-3, with D uncertain. Per the germline V gene, CDR1 is MGHRA and CDR2 is YSYEKL. The CDR3 has 16 amino acids. V dropped 1 base and J dropped 3 bases, with 13 bases sitting between them. CDR3 nucleotides: TGCGCCAGCAGCCAAGTTTTCCAGTCGGGTGGAAACACCATATATTTT. Its protein product is CASSQVFQSGGNTIYF.

The chain has TRBV25-1 and TRBJ2-7; 10 nucleotides match TRBD1. Germline CDR1 reads MGHDK; CDR2 reads SYGVNS. V lost 5 bases to trimming and J lost 0 bases; unmatched junction nucleotides: 7. The CDR3 runs to 16 residues. DNA of the CDR3: TGTGCCAGCAGTCAGGACAGGGGGGAGTACTCCTACGAGCAGTACTTC. Protein sequence: CASSQDRGEYSYEQYF.

This clone was seen a single time. V gene TRBV12-5 combines with J gene TRBJ1-2; 7 bases fit TRBD1. Germline CDR1 and CDR2: LGHNT and FRNRAP. The ends lost 5 bases at V and 0 bases at J; junction bases unmatched: 12. There are 17 residues in the CDR3. CDR3 protein: CASGPSGDRGSNYGYTF. In nucleotides, the CDR3 is TGTGCTAGTGGTCCCTCTGGGGACAGAGGATCTAACTATGGCTACACCTTC.

V and J are TRBV29-1 and TRBJ1-5; D may be TRBD1 (6 bases). Trimming cost V 4 bases and J 5 bases, with 12 bases left between them. Germline lookup yields CDR1 SQVTM and CDR2 ANQGSEA. The CDR3 loop spans 13 amino acids. The DNA of the CDR3 is TGCAGCGTTGCAACAGGGTCCTATCAGCCCCAGCATTTT. Translated, it gives CSVATGSYQPQHF.

The chain carries TRBV7-2 and TRBJ1-2; TRBD1 matches at 7 bases. Germline CDR1 is SGHTA and CDR2 is FQGNSA. V was pared by 1 base and J by 5 bases, with 7 bases of the junction left unmatched. CDR3 length equals 15 residues. For the CDR3, the DNA is TGTGCCAGCAGCTTAGATCAGGGGGTGGGGTATGGCTACACCTTC. Its protein product is CASSLDQGVGYGYTF.

The V call is TRBV10-1, the J call TRBJ1-1; D is unclear. The V gene lost 9 bases and the J gene lost 0 bases, with 11 bases spanning the gap. This CDR3 comprises 13 residues. In germline, CDR1 is WNHNN, CDR2 SYGVQD (reference sequence). The CDR3 reads CASQRTLNTEAFF. As DNA, the CDR3 is TGCGCCAGTCAAAGAACACTGAACACTGAAGCTTTCTTT.

The chain is built from TRBV11-2 and TRBJ2-1; D is perhaps TRBD2 (6 bases). The CDR3 is 18 residues long. The V gene's germline CDR1 is SGHAT and CDR2 FQNNGV. The V end lost 5 bases, the J end lost 1 base, and 21 bases lay between the germline ends. This CDR3 is CASSPELSGDLSYNEQFF. CDR3 DNA sequence: TGTGCCAGCAGCCCAGAGTTGTCGGGGGACCTGTCCTACAATGAGCAGTTCTTC.

This sequence joins TRBV6-6 and TRBJ2-2; TRBD1 might be the D (5 bases). The V end was cut by 6 bases, the J end by 3 bases, with 11 bases between. The CDR3 has 14 residues. Germline CDR1 MNHNY, CDR2 SVGAGI (reference sequence). The CDR3 spells CASREQADTGELFF. The CDR3 DNA follows: TGTGCCAGCAGAGAACAGGCGGACACCGGGGAGCTGTTTTTT.

The chain joins TRBV27 to TRBJ2-7; 8 nucleotides agree with TRBD2. J was trimmed by 0 bases and V by 5 bases; bases with no gene match: 12. Per the germline V gene, CDR1 is MNHEY and CDR2 is SMNVEV (reference sequence). The CDR3 is 17 amino acids. Here the CDR3 reads CASSPRWLAGSSYEQYF. The CDR3 bases are TGTGCCAGCAGTCCTCGATGGCTAGCGGGTAGCTCCTACGAGCAGTACTTC.

Here the CDR3 DNA reads TGTGCCAGCAGCGCGGACAGGGGAACTGAAGCTTTCTTT. Its translation is CASSADRGTEAFF. This rearrangement joins TRBV5-4 to TRBJ1-1; 9 bases match TRBD1. The CDR3 has 13 residues. Germline CDR1 reads SGHNT; CDR2 reads YYREEE (reference sequence). J gave up 5 bases and V 4 bases, and 3 bases lay outside the gene matches.

The V gene is TRBV7-2, the J gene TRBJ1-1; tentative D call: TRBD1 (6 bases). V shed 5 bases and J shed 1 base, with 14 bases lying between them. This CDR3 has 15 residues. From germline, CDR1 is SGHTA and CDR2 FQGNSA. The CDR3: CASSAHGGRNTEAFF. The CDR3 nucleotides are TGTGCCAGCAGCGCCCACGGGGGGCGGAACACTGAAGCTTTCTTT.

J is TRBJ1-2 and V is TRBV11-2; D call uncertain. Germline-derived CDR1 and CDR2 are SGHAT and FQNNGV. This CDR3 has 13 amino acids. The germline V and J ends were trimmed by 4 bases and 1 base, with 7 bases remaining between them. The CDR3 DNA is TGTGCCAGCAGCTCCGTCCGTAACTATGGCTACACCTTC. This translates into CASSSVRNYGYTF.

The chain joins TRBV30 to TRBJ2-2; D remains ambiguous. Trimming left V 5 bases short and J 5 bases short, with 9 bases between. CDR1 GTSNPN and CDR2 SVGIG come from the germline V gene (reference sequence). The CDR3 consists of 12 residues. The CDR3 coding sequence is TGTGCCTGGGGCCTTAATACCGGGGAGCTGTTTTTT. As protein: CAWGLNTGELFF.

The chain is built from TRBV2 and TRBJ2-7; 8 bases are a match to TRBD1. Trimming removed 3 bases from V and 3 bases from J; junction bases left unmatched: 4. Germline V gene data show CDR1 as SNHLY and CDR2 as FYNNEI. This CDR3 has 14 residues. This chain's CDR3 is CASSDGQGIYEQYF. The CDR3 DNA reads as TGTGCCAGCAGTGACGGACAGGGAATCTACGAGCAGTACTTC.

This sequence joins TRBV19 and TRBJ2-7; 9 bases line up with TRBD1. J was trimmed by 4 bases and V by 4 bases; bases with no gene match: 5. CDR3 length: 14 residues. CDR1 and CDR2 from the germline V gene are LNHDA and SQIVND (reference sequence). The CDR3 DNA reads as TGTGCCAGTAGTAGGGACAGGGCCCAATACGAGCAGTACTTC. Translating it yields CASSRDRAQYEQYF.

The V and J genes are TRBV11-2 and TRBJ2-1; 7 bases line up with TRBD1. The CDR3 contains 16 residues. Trimming removed 1 base from V and 1 base from J; junction bases left unmatched: 4. Germline V gene lookup returns CDR1 SGHAT and CDR2 FQNNGV. The CDR3, as DNA: TGTGCCAGCAGCTTAGGAGGACAGGATTCCTACAATGAGCAGTTCTTC. This translates into CASSLGGQDSYNEQFF. Combining the CDR3 with reference TRBV11-2 and TRBJ2-1 gives the whole variable domain EAGVAQSPRYKIIEKRQSVAFWCNPISGHATLYWYQQILGQGPKLLIQFQNNGVVDDSQLPKDRFSAERLKGVDSTLKIQPAKLEDSAVYLCASSLGGQDSYNEQFFGPGTRLTVL.

This clone was picked up a small number of times. This rearrangement joins TRBV6-5 to TRBJ1-5; no reliable D call. Germline CDR1 reads MNHEY; CDR2 reads SVGAGI. Between the trimmed V and J ends, which lost 7 bases and 2 bases, there was a span of 9 bases. The CDR3 runs 13 residues. Here the CDR3 reads CASMTGGNQPQHF. CDR3 nucleotides: TGTGCCAGCATGACGGGTGGCAATCAGCCCCAGCATTTT.

This clone showed up just once. The chain links TRBV28 to TRBJ2-3; TRBD2 matches at 10 bases. With V trimmed by 5 bases and J by 7 bases, 12 bases remained unmatched. In germline, CDR1 is MDHEN, CDR2 SYDVKM. This CDR3 is built from 16 residues. The CDR3 spells CASSPLAGTTQNTQYF. CDR3 nucleotides: TGTGCCAGCAGTCCACTAGCGGGGACAACCCAAAATACGCAGTATTTT.

J is TRBJ1-4 and V is TRBV30; possible D gene TRBD1, 5 bases. The CDR3 loop spans 14 amino acids. Trimming shortened V by 0 bases and J by 6 bases, and 11 bases separated the two germline ends. Germline assignment: CDR1 GTSNPN and CDR2 SVGIG (reference sequence). The CDR3 nucleotides are TGTGCCTGGAGTGTGTGGGGCAGGGATGAAAAACTGTTTTTT. The encoded protein is CAWSVWGRDEKLFF.

This chain links TRBV5-6 with TRBJ1-1; D remains ambiguous. Germline values: CDR1 SGHDT, CDR2 YYEEEE. Between the trimmed V and J ends, which lost 4 bases and 7 bases, there was a span of 17 bases. The CDR3 contains 14 residues. The CDR3 sequence: CASSRFVTAGEAFF. The CDR3, as DNA: TGTGCCAGCAGCAGGTTTGTCACAGCGGGTGAAGCTTTCTTT.

V and J are TRBV6-5 and TRBJ1-1, with D tentatively TRBD1 (6 bases). Germline V gene data show CDR1 as MNHEY and CDR2 as SVGAGI. V lost 4 bases and J 3 bases, leaving 15 bases between the germline ends. This CDR3 has 15 amino acids. CDR3 sequence reads: CASSWSGDGDTEAFF. Here the CDR3 DNA reads TGTGCCAGCAGTTGGTCAGGGGATGGGGACACTGAAGCTTTCTTT.

The chain couples TRBV7-9 to TRBJ2-1; 8 nucleotides line up with TRBD1. V lost 5 bases and J lost 0; bases outside the gene matches: 6. The CDR3 consists of 16 residues. From germline, CDR1 is SEHNR and CDR2 FQNEAQ (reference sequence). The CDR3 region has the DNA TGTGCCAGCAGCATCGACAGGGGTAGCTCCTACAATGAGCAGTTCTTC. Translation gives CASSIDRGSSYNEQFF.

The chain employs TRBV5-1 and TRBJ2-1, with 7 positions matching TRBD1. The CDR3 runs 15 residues. Germline V CDR1 and CDR2: SGHRS, YFSETQ. The V and J ends lost 0 bases and 8 bases, in that order; junction bases with no gene match: 8. The CDR3 nucleotides read TGCGCCAGCAGCTTGGTAGGGGGCTCCTTCGATGAGCAGTTCTTC. Translating gives CASSLVGGSFDEQFF.

The chain is built from TRBV14 and TRBJ1-5; D uncertain. Trimming removed 4 bases from V and 4 bases from J, with 8 bases in between. Germline V CDR1 and CDR2: SGHDN, FVKESK. This CDR3 spans 13 amino acids. DNA of the CDR3: TGTGCCAGCAGCCGCGGGCCTAATCAGCCCCAGCATTTT. Its protein product is CASSRGPNQPQHF.